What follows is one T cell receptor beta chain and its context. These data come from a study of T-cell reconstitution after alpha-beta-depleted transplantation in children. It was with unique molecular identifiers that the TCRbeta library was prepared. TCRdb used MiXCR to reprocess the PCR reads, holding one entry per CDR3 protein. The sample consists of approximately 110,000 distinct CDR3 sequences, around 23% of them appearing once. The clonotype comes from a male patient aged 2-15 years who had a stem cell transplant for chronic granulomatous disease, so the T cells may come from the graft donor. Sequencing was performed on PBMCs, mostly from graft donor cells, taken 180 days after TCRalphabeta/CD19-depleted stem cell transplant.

This CDR3 is CASRILGNEQFF. The DNA of the CDR3 is TGCGCCAGCAGGATTTTGGGGAATGAGCAGTTCTTC. This sequence joins TRBV5-1 and TRBJ2-1; D uncertain. Germline V gene data show CDR1 as SGHRS and CDR2 as YFSETQ. V lost 5 bases, J lost 7 bases, and 10 bases lay in between. This CDR3 comprises 12 residues.